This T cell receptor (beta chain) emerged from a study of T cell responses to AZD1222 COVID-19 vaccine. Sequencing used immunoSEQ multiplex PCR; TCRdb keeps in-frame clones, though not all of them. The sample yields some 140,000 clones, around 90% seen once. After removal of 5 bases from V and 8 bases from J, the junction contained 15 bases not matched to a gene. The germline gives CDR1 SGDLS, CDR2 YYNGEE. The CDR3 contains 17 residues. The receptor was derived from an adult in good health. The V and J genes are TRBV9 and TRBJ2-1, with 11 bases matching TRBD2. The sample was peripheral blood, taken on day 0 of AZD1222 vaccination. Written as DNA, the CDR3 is TGTGCCAGCAGTGCTCTAGCGGGGGGACTATACTCGGATGAGCAGTTCTTC. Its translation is CASSALAGGLYSDEQFF.